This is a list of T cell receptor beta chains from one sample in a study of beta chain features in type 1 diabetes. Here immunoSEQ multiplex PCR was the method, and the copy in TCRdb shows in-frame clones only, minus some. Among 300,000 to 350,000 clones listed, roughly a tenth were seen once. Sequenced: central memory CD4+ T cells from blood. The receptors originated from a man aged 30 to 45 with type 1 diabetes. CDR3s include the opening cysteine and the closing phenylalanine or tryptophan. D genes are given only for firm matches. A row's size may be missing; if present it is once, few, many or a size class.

cdr3_nt: TGCGCCAGCAGCTTGGGCCCTGGACTGGGGAATGAGCAGTTCTTC
cdr3_aa: CASSLGPGLGNEQFF
d_call: .
v_call: TRBV5-1
j_call: TRBJ2-1
clone_size: few

cdr3_nt: TGTGCCAGCATCAGAGGGACTGAAGCTTTCTTT
cdr3_aa: CASIRGTEAFF
d_call: .
v_call: TRBV6-5
j_call: TRBJ1-1
clone_size: .

cdr3_nt: TGTGCCAGCAGACCACCCCGGGGGCCAGGTGAAGCTTTCTTT
cdr3_aa: CASRPPRGPGEAFF
d_call: .
v_call: TRBV28
j_call: TRBJ1-1
clone_size: .

cdr3_nt: TGCGCCAGCAGCTTGGGGGACACGCGATGGGGAGCTTTCTTT
cdr3_aa: CASSLGDTRWGAFF
d_call: .
v_call: TRBV5-1
j_call: TRBJ1-1
clone_size: few

cdr3_nt: TGTGCCAGCACCTTAGGGACAACATTTGGTGGGGAGCTGTTTTTT
cdr3_aa: CASTLGTTFGGELFF
d_call: .
v_call: TRBV28
j_call: TRBJ2-2
clone_size: few

cdr3_nt: TGTGCCAGCAGCTTAGCACAGCCCTACGAGCAGTACTTC
cdr3_aa: CASSLAQPYEQYF
d_call: .
v_call: TRBV7-8
j_call: TRBJ2-7
clone_size: .

cdr3_nt: TGTGCCAGCGGCCGCACTGAAGCTTTCTTT
cdr3_aa: CASGRTEAFF
d_call: .
v_call: TRBV28
j_call: TRBJ1-1
clone_size: few

cdr3_nt: TGCGCCAGCAGCTCTGGGGGATTCAACGAGCAGTACTTC
cdr3_aa: CASSSGGFNEQYF
d_call: .
v_call: TRBV5-1
j_call: TRBJ2-7
clone_size: .

cdr3_nt: TGTGCCAGCTCACCCCAGGGAAAAGAGACCCAGTACTTC
cdr3_aa: CASSPQGKETQYF
d_call: .
v_call: TRBV18
j_call: TRBJ2-5
clone_size: few

cdr3_nt: TGTGCCAGCAGCTCTCCCCCTGATACGCAGTATTTT
cdr3_aa: CASSSPPDTQYF
d_call: .
v_call: TRBV7-2
j_call: TRBJ2-3
clone_size: .

cdr3_nt: TGCGCCAGCAGCTTGCCGCCCGGCACCACAGATACGCAGTATTTT
cdr3_aa: CASSLPPGTTDTQYF
d_call: .
v_call: TRBV5-1
j_call: TRBJ2-3
clone_size: few

cdr3_nt: TGCGCCAGCAGCCAAGATGGCCGGCGGAATGAAAAACTGTTTTTT
cdr3_aa: CASSQDGRRNEKLFF
d_call: .
v_call: TRBV4-3
j_call: TRBJ1-4
clone_size: few

cdr3_nt: TGTGCCAGCAGTGATGACTCGCACACGCAGTATTTT
cdr3_aa: CASSDDSHTQYF
d_call: .
v_call: TRBV6-5
j_call: TRBJ2-3
clone_size: .

cdr3_nt: TGTGCCAGCAGCTCAGGGACTAGCGGGGTTACAGATACGCAGTATTTT
cdr3_aa: CASSSGTSGVTDTQYF
d_call: TRBD2
v_call: TRBV7-2
j_call: TRBJ2-3
clone_size: few

cdr3_nt: TGTGCCAGCAGCATAGCAGGGGCCAATCAGCCCCAGCATTTT
cdr3_aa: CASSIAGANQPQHF
d_call: .
v_call: TRBV7-9
j_call: TRBJ1-5
clone_size: .

cdr3_nt: TGTGCCAGCAGCAATCTAGCGGGGGGCTACACAGATACGCAGTATTTT
cdr3_aa: CASSNLAGGYTDTQYF
d_call: TRBD2
v_call: TRBV7-2
j_call: TRBJ2-3
clone_size: .

cdr3_nt: TGCGCCAGCAGCTCACGGGACGATACCGAAGCTTTCTTT
cdr3_aa: CASSSRDDTEAFF
d_call: .
v_call: TRBV5-1
j_call: TRBJ1-1
clone_size: .

cdr3_nt: TGTGCCAGCAGGGGCGGGGTCTCCTACAATGAGCAGTTCTTC
cdr3_aa: CASRGGVSYNEQFF
d_call: .
v_call: TRBV2
j_call: TRBJ2-1
clone_size: .

cdr3_nt: TGTGCCAGCAGTTTATCCAGCCCCTATGGCTACACCTTC
cdr3_aa: CASSLSSPYGYTF
d_call: .
v_call: TRBV28
j_call: TRBJ1-2
clone_size: few

cdr3_nt: TGCAGCGCAAATCGTGACGGGAGGGAGACCCAGTACTTC
cdr3_aa: CSANRDGRETQYF
d_call: TRBD2
v_call: TRBV29-1
j_call: TRBJ2-5
clone_size: .

cdr3_nt: TGTGCCTGGAGCGCCGACGGAGGTTCGGGCTACACCTTC
cdr3_aa: CAWSADGGSGYTF
d_call: .
v_call: TRBV30
j_call: TRBJ1-2
clone_size: few

cdr3_nt: TGTGCCAGCAGCGTTGGGATAGGACAGACTGGAAACACCATATATTTT
cdr3_aa: CASSVGIGQTGNTIYF
d_call: .
v_call: TRBV9
j_call: TRBJ1-3
clone_size: few

cdr3_nt: TGCGCCAGCAGCTCCCAGGGCGCGAACACTGAAGCTTTCTTT
cdr3_aa: CASSSQGANTEAFF
d_call: .
v_call: TRBV5-1
j_call: TRBJ1-1
clone_size: .

cdr3_nt: TGCGCCAGCAGCCAAGATCAGGGGAATAACTATGGCTACACCTTC
cdr3_aa: CASSQDQGNNYGYTF
d_call: .
v_call: TRBV4-1
j_call: TRBJ1-2
clone_size: .

cdr3_nt: TGTGCCAGCAGTAAACTAGCGGTCGACGAGCAGTACTTC
cdr3_aa: CASSKLAVDEQYF
d_call: TRBD2
v_call: TRBV28
j_call: TRBJ2-7
clone_size: few

cdr3_nt: TGTGCCAGCGAAAGGTGGGGACAAAACAATGAGCAGTTCTTC
cdr3_aa: CASERWGQNNEQFF
d_call: .
v_call: TRBV19
j_call: TRBJ2-1
clone_size: few

cdr3_nt: TGCGCCAGCAGCCAAGAGGCTGACCCTAATTCACCCCTCCACTTT
cdr3_aa: CASSQEADPNSPLHF
d_call: .
v_call: TRBV4-3
j_call: TRBJ1-6
clone_size: .

cdr3_nt: TGTGCCTGGAGTGTACGGACAGGGGGCTCTCATCAGCCCCAGCATTTT
cdr3_aa: CAWSVRTGGSHQPQHF
d_call: TRBD1
v_call: TRBV30
j_call: TRBJ1-5
clone_size: few

cdr3_nt: TGTGCCAGTACTACAGGGCCAGCTAACTATGGCTACACCTTC
cdr3_aa: CASTTGPANYGYTF
d_call: .
v_call: TRBV19
j_call: TRBJ1-2
clone_size: .

cdr3_nt: TGTGCCAGCAGCGTAGGAAGTCCGGGGCCGTACCATGAGCAGTTCTTC
cdr3_aa: CASSVGSPGPYHEQFF
d_call: .
v_call: TRBV9
j_call: TRBJ2-1
clone_size: many